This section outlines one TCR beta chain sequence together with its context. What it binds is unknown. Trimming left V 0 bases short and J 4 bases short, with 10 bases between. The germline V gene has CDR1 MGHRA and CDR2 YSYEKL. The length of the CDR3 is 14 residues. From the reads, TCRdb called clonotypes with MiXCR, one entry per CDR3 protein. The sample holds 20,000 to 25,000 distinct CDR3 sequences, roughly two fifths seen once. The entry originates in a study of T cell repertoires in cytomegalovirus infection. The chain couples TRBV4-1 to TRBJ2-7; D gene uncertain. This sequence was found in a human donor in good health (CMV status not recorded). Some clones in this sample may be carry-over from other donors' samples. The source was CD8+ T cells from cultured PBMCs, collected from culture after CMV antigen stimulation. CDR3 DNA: TGCGCCAGCAGCCAAGACCCGGCTGTATACGAGCAGTACTTC. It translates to CASSQDPAVYEQYF.